This T cell receptor (beta chain) was profiled in a study of blood T cell repertoires in COVID-19. As for the study in general: There were acute and convalescent COVID-19 samples, and they came from the United States, Italy and Spain. In each case, the material was cDNA or gDNA derived from T cells, B-cell-depleted T cells, or PBMCs.

The CDR3 sequence is 13 residues long. Trimming shortened V by 2 bases and J by 4 bases, and 8 bases separated the two germline ends. How the authors handled the data: How many nucleated cells were present was estimated from reference gene primer amplification. TCRdb keeps only in-frame clones here, not all; method: immunoSEQ multiplex PCR. V and J calls and clone size are as listed in that table; D and trimming were resolved from the DNA. This sample yields about 76,000 clones, of which around 90% are seen a single time; about 6% belongs to the top ten. This TCR was sampled from a human donor in a cohort sampled during active COVID-19. V and J are TRBV12-3 or TRBV12-4 and TRBJ1-1; tentative D call: TRBD1 (5 bases). Sequenced sample: peripheral blood. The CDR3 is CASSLQGFTEAFF. The DNA of the CDR3 is TGTGCCAGCAGTTTACAGGGATTCACTGAAGCTTTCTTT.